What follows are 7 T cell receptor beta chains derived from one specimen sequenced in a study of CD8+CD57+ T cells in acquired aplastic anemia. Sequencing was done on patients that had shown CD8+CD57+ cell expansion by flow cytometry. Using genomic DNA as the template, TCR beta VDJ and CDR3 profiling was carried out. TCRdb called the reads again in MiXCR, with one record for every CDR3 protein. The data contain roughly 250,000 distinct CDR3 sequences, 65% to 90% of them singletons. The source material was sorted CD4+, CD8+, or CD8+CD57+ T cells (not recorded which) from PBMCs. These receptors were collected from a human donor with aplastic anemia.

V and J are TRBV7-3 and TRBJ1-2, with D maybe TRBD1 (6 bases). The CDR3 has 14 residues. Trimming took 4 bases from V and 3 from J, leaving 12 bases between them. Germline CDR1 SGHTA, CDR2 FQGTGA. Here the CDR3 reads CASSSGGADYGYTF. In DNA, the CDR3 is TGTGCCAGCAGCTCTGGGGGCGCCGACTATGGCTACACCTTC.

The DNA for the CDR3 is TGTGCCAGCAGCAACGCAGATAGCGGACACTACAATGAGCAGTTCTTC. Encoded protein: CASSNADSGHYNEQFF. V gene TRBV5-6 combines with J gene TRBJ2-1; D perhaps matches TRBD2 (6 bases). There are 16 residues in the CDR3. The V end was cut by 4 bases, the J end by 3 bases, with 17 bases between. Germline V gene data show CDR1 as SGHDT and CDR2 as YYEEEE.

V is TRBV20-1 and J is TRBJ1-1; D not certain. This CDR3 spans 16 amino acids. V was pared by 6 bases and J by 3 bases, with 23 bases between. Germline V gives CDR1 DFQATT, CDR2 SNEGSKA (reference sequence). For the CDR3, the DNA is TGCAGTGCCAGCACCCCTCGGATGAATCGGGACACTGAAGCTTTCTTT. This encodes CSASTPRMNRDTEAFF.

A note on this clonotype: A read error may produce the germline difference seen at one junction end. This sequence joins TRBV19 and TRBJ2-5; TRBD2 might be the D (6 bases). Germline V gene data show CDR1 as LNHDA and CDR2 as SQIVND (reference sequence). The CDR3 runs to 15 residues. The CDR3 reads CASSIARGTKETQYF. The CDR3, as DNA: TGTGCCAGTAGCATAGCTCGCGGGACCAAAGAGACCCAGTACTTC.

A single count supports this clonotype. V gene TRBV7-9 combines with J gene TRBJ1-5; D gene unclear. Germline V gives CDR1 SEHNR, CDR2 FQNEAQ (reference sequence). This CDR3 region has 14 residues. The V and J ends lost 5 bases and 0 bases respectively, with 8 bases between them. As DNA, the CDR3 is TGTGCCAGCAGCGCCAGGAATAGCAATCAGCCCCAGCATTTT. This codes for CASSARNSNQPQHF.

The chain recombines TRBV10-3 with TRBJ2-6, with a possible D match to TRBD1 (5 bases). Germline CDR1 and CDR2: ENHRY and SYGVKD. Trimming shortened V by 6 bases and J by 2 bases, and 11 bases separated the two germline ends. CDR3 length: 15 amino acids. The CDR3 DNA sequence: TGTGCCATCAGCCTCAGGGAAACTGGGGCCAACGTCCTGACTTTC. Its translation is CAISLRETGANVLTF.

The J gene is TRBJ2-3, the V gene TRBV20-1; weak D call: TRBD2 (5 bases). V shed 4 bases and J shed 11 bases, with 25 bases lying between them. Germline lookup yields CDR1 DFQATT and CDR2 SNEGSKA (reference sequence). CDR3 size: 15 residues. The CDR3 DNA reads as TGCAGTGCTACCCTCGGGGATAGCTCCTACAATGAGCAGTATTTT. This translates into CSATLGDSSYNEQYF.